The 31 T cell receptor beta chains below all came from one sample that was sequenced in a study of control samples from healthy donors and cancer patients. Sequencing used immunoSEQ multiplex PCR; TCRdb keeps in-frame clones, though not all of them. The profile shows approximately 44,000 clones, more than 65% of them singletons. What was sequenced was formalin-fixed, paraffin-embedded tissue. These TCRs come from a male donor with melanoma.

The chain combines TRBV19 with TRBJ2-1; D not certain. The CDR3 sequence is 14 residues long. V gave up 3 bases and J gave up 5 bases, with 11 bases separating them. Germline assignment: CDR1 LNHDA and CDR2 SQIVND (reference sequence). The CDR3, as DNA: TGTGCCAGTAGTATGAGTCAGGTTAACAATGAGCAGTTCTTC. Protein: CASSMSQVNNEQFF. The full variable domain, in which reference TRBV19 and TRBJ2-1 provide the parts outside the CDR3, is DGGITQSPKYLFRKEGQNVTLSCEQNLNHDAMYWYRQDPGQGLRLIYYSQIVNDFQKGDIAEGYSVSREKKESFPLTVTSAQKNPTAFYLCASSMSQVNNEQFFGPGTRLTVL.

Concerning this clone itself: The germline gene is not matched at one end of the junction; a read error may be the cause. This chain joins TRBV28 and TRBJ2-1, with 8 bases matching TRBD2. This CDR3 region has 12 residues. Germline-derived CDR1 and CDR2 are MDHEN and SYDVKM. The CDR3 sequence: CATSSRLANQFF. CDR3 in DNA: TGTGCCACCAGTTCTAGACTAGCGAACCAGTTCTTC.

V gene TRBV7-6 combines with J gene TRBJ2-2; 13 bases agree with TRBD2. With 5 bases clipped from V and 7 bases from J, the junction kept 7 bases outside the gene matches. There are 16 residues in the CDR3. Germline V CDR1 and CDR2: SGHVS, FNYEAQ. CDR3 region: CASSNGLAGVGGELFF. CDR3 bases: TGTGCCAGCAGCAACGGACTAGCGGGAGTGGGCGGGGAGCTGTTTTTT.

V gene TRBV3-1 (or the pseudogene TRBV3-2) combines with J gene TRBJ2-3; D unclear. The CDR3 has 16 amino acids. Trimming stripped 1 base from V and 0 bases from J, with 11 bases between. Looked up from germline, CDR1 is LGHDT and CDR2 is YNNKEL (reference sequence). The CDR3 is CASSQGAAASTDTQYF. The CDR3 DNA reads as TGTGCCAGCAGCCAAGGGGCAGCTGCCAGCACAGATACGCAGTATTTT.

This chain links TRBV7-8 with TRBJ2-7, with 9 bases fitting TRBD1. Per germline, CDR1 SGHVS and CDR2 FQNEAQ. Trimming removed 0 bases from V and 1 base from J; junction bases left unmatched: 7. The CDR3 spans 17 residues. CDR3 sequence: CASSLAATGGGSYEQYF. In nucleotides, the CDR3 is TGTGCCAGCAGCTTAGCCGCGACAGGGGGAGGTTCCTACGAGCAGTACTTC.

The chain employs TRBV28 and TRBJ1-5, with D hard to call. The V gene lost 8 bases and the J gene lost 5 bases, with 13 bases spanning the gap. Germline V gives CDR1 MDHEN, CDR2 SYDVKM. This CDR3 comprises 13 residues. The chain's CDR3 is CASFGVYDQPQHF. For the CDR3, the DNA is TGTGCCAGCTTCGGGGTTTATGATCAGCCCCAGCATTTT.

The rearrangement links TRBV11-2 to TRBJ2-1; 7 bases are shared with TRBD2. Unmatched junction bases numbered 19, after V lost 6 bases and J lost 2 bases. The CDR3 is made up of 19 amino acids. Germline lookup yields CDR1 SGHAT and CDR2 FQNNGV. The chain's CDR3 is CASSHLAASGVFTYNEQFF. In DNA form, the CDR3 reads TGTGCCAGCAGTCACCTGGCGGCTAGCGGAGTCTTTACCTACAATGAGCAGTTCTTC.

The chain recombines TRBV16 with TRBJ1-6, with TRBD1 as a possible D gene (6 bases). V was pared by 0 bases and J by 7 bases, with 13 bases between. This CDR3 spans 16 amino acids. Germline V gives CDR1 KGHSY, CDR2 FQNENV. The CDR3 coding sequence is TGTGCCAGCAGCCAATCGGGGAAAGGGGGAAATTCACCCCTCCACTTT. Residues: CASSQSGKGGNSPLHF.

In nucleotides, the CDR3 is TGTGCCAGCACCCTGTGGGGTCCCGGGGAGCTGTTTTTT. It encodes CASTLWGPGELFF. The V gene is TRBV5-4, the J gene TRBJ2-2; D unclear. CDR1 is SGHNT and CDR2 is YYREEE in the germline V gene (reference sequence). V shed 6 bases and J shed 6 bases, with 12 bases lying between them. CDR3 length: 13 amino acids.

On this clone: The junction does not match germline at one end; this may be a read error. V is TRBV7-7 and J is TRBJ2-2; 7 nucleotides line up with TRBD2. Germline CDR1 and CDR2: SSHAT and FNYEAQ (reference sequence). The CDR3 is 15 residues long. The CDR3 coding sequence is TGTGCTAGCAGCCCTGAGGCAGGGAGGGCCGGGGAGCTGTTTTTT. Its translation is CASSPEAGRAGELFF.

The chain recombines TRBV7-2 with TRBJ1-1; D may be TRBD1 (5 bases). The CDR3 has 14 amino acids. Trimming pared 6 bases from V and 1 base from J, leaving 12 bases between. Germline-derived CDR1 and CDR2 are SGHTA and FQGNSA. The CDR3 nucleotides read TGTGCCAGCAGTACACAGACAGCGAACACTGAAGCTTTCTTT. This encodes CASSTQTANTEAFF.

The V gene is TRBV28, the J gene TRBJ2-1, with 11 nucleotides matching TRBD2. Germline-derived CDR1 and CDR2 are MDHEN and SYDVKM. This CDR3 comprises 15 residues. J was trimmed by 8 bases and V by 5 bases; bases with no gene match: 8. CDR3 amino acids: CASSPRLAGMDEQFF. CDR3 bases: TGTGCCAGCAGTCCTAGACTAGCGGGAATGGATGAGCAGTTCTTC. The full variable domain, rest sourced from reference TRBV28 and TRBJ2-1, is DVKVTQSSRYLVKRTGEKVFLECVQDMDHENMFWYRQDPGLGLRLIYFSYDVKMKEKGDIPEGYSVSREKKERFSLILESASTNQTSMYLCASSPRLAGMDEQFFGPGTRLTVL.

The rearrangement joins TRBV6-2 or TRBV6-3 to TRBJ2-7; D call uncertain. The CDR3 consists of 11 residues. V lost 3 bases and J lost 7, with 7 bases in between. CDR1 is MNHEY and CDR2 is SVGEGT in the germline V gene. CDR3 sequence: CASSYNREQYF. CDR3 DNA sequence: TGTGCCAGCAGTTATAACCGGGAGCAGTACTTC.

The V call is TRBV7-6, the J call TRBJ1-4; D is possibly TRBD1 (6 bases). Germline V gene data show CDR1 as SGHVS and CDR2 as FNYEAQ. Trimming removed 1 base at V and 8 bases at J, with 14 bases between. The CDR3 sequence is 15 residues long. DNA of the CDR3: TGTGCCAGCAGCTTAGAGGGCAGGGGATGGGAAAAACTGTTTTTT. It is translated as CASSLEGRGWEKLFF.

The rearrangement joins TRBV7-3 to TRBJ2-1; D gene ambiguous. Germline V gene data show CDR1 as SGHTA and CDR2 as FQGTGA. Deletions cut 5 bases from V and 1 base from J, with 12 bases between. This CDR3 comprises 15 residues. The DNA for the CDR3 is TGTGCCAGCAGCACCTCACGGAGTTCCTACAATGAGCAGTTCTTC. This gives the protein CASSTSRSSYNEQFF.

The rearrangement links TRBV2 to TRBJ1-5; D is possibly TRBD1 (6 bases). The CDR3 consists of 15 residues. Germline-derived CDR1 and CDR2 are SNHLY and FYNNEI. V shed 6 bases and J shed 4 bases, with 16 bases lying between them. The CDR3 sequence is CASSQQGSSNQPQHF. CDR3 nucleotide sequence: TGTGCCAGCAGCCAACAGGGATCCTCGAATCAGCCCCAGCATTTT. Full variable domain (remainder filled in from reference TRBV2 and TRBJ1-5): EPEVTQTPSHQVTQMGQEVILRCVPISNHLYFYWYRQILGQKVEFLVSFYNNEISEKSEIFDDQFSVERPDGSNFTLKIRSTKLEDSAMYFCASSQQGSSNQPQHFGDGTRLSIL.

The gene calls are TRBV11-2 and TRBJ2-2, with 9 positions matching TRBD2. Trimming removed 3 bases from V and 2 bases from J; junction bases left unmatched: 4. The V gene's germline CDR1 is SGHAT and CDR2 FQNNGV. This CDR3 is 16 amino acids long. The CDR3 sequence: CASSFFLAGNTGELFF. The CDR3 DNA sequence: TGTGCCAGCAGCTTTTTCCTAGCGGGAAACACCGGGGAGCTGTTTTTT.

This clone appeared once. The CDR3 bases are TGTGCCAGCAGCTTAACTGAATCTAACACTGAAGCTTTCTTT. It translates to CASSLTESNTEAFF. J is TRBJ1-1 and V is TRBV7-8; D is ambiguous. CDR1 is SGHVS and CDR2 is FQNEAQ in the germline V gene. The CDR3 is 14 residues long. Trimming pared 2 bases from V and 2 bases from J, leaving 9 bases between.

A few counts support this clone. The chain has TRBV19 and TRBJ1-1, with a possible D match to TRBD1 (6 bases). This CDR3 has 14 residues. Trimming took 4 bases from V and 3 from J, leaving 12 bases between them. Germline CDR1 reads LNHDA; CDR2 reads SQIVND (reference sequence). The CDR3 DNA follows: TGTGCCAGTAGTACGACAGGTTTCTACACTGAAGCTTTCTTT. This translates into CASSTTGFYTEAFF.

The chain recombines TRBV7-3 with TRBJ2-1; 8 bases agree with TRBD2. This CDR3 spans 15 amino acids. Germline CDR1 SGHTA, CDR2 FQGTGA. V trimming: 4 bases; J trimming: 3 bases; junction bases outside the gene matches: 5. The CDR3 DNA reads TGTGCCAGCAGCTCGGGAGGGGGATACTACAATGAGCAGTTCTTC. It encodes CASSSGGGYYNEQFF.

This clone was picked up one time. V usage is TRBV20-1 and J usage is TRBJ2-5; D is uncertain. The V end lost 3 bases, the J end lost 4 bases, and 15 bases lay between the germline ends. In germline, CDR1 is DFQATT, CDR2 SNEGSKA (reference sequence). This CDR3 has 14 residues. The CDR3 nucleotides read TGCAGTGCTAGTCACAGCTACTCGATAGAGACCCAGTACTTC. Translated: CSASHSYSIETQYF.

This CDR3 reads CASSGHITDTQYF. The CDR3 bases are TGCGCCAGCTCGGGACACATAACAGATACGCAGTATTTT. The chain is built from TRBV5-1 and TRBJ2-3; tentatively, D is TRBD1 (6 bases). The germline CDR1 and CDR2 sequences are SGHRS and YFSETQ. V was trimmed by 7 bases and J by 3 bases, leaving 12 bases between them. The CDR3 has 13 amino acids.

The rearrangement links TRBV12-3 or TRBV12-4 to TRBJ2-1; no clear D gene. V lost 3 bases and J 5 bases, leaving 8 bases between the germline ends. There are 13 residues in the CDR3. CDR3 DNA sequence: TGTGCCAGCAGTTTTCTTGGAAACAATGAGCAGTTCTTC. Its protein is CASSFLGNNEQFF.

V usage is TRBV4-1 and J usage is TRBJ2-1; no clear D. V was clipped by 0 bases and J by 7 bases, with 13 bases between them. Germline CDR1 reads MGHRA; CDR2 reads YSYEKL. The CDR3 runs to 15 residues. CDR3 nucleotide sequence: TGCGCCAGCAGCCAAGATCGGGCTAGTCGGAATGAGCAGTTCTTC. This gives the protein CASSQDRASRNEQFF.

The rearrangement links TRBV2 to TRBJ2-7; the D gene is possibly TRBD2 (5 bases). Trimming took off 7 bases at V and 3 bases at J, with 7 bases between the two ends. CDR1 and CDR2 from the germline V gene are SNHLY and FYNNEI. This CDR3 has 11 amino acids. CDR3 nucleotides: TGTGCCAGCACCAGCGGCTACGAGCAGTACTTC. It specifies CASTSGYEQYF.

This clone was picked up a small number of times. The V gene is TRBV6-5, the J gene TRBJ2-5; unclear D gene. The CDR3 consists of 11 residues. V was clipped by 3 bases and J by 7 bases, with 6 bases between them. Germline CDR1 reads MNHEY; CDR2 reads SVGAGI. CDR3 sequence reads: CASSYRRTQYF. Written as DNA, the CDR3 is TGTGCCAGCAGTTATCGGAGGACCCAGTACTTC.

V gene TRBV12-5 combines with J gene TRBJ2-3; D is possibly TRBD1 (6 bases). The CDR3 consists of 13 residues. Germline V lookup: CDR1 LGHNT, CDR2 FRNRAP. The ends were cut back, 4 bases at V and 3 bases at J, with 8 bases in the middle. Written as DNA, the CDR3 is TGTGCTAGTGGTTACACAGGGACAGATACGCAGTATTTT. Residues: CASGYTGTDTQYF.

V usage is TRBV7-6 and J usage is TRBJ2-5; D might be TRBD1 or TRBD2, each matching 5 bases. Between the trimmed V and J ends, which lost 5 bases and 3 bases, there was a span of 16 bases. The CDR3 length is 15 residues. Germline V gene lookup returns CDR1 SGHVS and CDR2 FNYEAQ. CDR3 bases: TGTGCCAGCAGCCCCGGCCCGGGGCGCAAAGAGACCCAGTACTTC. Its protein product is CASSPGPGRKETQYF.

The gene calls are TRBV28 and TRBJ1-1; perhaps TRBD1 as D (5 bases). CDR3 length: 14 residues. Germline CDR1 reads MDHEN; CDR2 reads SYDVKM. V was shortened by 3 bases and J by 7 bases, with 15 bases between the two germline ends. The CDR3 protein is CASSLVQGYIEAFF. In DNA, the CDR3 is TGTGCCAGCAGTTTGGTTCAGGGATACATTGAAGCTTTCTTT.

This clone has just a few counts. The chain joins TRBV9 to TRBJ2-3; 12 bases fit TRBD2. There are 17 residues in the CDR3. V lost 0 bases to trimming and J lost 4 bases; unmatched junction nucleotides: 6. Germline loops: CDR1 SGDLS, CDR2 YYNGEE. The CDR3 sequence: CASSVVPSGRGADTQYF. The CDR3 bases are TGTGCCAGCAGCGTAGTCCCTAGCGGGAGGGGAGCAGATACGCAGTATTTT.

This CDR3 is CASSLEDSSYNEQFF. CDR3 nucleotide sequence: TGTGCCAGCAGCTTAGAGGATTCCTCCTACAATGAGCAGTTCTTC. This chain connects TRBV11-3 to TRBJ2-1; no definite D call. Germline CDR1 is SGHNT and CDR2 is YENEEA. V was trimmed by 0 bases and J by 0 bases, leaving 6 bases between them. The CDR3 runs to 15 residues.